One T cell receptor beta chain is described in this entry. Its recognized antigen is unknown. Within one base of it there is no much larger clone, and no base qualities were kept. This record comes from a study of blood T cell repertoires in COVID-19 (TCRdb year 2020). At the level of the whole study: The collaborator samples originated in the United States, Italy and Spain and spanned the acute and convalescent phases of COVID-19. The prospective study material was composed of cDNA or gDNA derived from T cells, B-cell-depleted T cells, or PBMCs. Deeply sampled blood TCRbeta repertoires from subjects exposed to, actively infected with, or recovered from COVID-19 were included in the dataset. A freely available public database, intended as a resource for researchers studying the immune response to SARS-CoV-2, is where the repertoires were released. The samples were drawn from the first 160 participants of the ongoing ImmuneRACE study and from 1,254 subjects provided by 6 global collaborators. Sample metadata almost always included a de-identified subject ID, COVID-19 status, age in years and sex. HLA class I and class II types, where available, came from metadata supplied by the sample provider rather than from assay-based typing.

TCRbeta CDR3 regions were amplified from genomic DNA by means of the immunoSEQ Assay, a bias-controlled multiplex PCR. The published analysis was carried out like this. Nucleated cell counts per sample were estimated from amplification of reference gene primers within the assay. To quantify the absolute abundance of each unique TCRbeta CDR3 rearrangement, sequence reads were collapsed and filtered. Productive Simpson clonality was computed per sample as the square root of Simpson's diversity index over productive rearrangements. TCRdb mirrors the immuneACCESS table, restricted to in-frame sequences. Some clones are absent from its copies; in checked studies, under half trace to an unresolved V gene, and the reason for the others is unknown. Clonal size and the V and J genes are those of that table, whereas D and trimming came from the DNA. In all, the sample holds roughly 54,000 clones, and more than 90% of those were seen once. The ten most abundant clones make up 3% to 5% of the sample.

General study outcomes and caveats: Clinical and demographic metadata were provided uncurated, with the amount varying by source and participant.

Each collaborating institution followed its own protocols to collect whole blood in K2EDTA tubes. For TCRbeta analysis, collaborators shipped samples as frozen whole blood, isolated PBMCs, or DNA extracted from either of those sample types. This receptor was taken from a man aged 45-60 years with acute or convalescent COVID-19. Sequenced input: peripheral blood.

The DNA sequence follows: TGTGCCAGCAAGACAGAGAATAGCAATCAGCCCCAGCATTTT. The resulting protein is CASKTENSNQPQHF. The receptor chain draws on TRBV6-5 and TRBJ1-5, with a tentative D gene TRBD1 over 5 matching bases. Counted from cysteine to phenylalanine, this CDR3 has 14 amino acids. Only the CDR3 portion is preserved as DNA: 42 bases, with reading frame beginning at the first base. CDR1 MNHEY and CDR2 SVGAGI are derived from the germline V gene. V is clipped by 7 bases and J by 0 bases, and the sequence between their germline boundaries is 10 bases long.